Here is one TCR beta chain with its context. The sample belongs to a study of blood T cell repertoires in COVID-19. Study information: Samples representing acute and convalescent COVID-19 were sourced from the United States, Italy and Spain. Sources were T cells, B-cell-depleted T cells, or PBMCs; the material itself was cDNA or gDNA.

The germline CDR1 and CDR2 sequences are LNHDA and SQIVND (reference sequence). CDR3 size: 15 residues. V dropped 3 bases and J dropped 4 bases, with 13 bases sitting between them. In the authors' workflow: Amplification with reference gene primers provided the estimates of nucleated cell counts. Produced via immunoSEQ multiplex PCR; TCRdb's table is partial and in-frame only. The DNA was the basis for D and trimming; V, J and clone size are from that table. The sample carries 37,000 or so clones, 60% to 85% recorded once. The rearrangement joins TRBV19 to TRBJ1-3; D perhaps matches TRBD1 (6 bases). Input material: peripheral blood. This receptor was identified in a man in his sixties with active COVID-19. CDR3 residues: CASSIGQQKGNTIYF. The CDR3 nucleotides read TGTGCCAGTAGTATCGGACAGCAAAAGGGAAACACCATATATTTT.